This passage covers 9 T cell receptor beta chains from one sample sequenced in a study of blood T cell repertoires in COVID-19. TCRdb's copy holds only in-frame clones and misses some; the assay was immunoSEQ multiplex PCR. Of about 180,000 clones listed, around 85% are singletons. What was sequenced was peripheral blood. These TCRs come from a woman aged 80 or older with acute or convalescent COVID-19.

V is TRBV7-9 and J is TRBJ2-7; 10 nucleotides agree with TRBD2. The germline V gene encodes CDR1 SEHNR and CDR2 FQNEAQ (reference sequence). The CDR3 has 14 residues. After removal of 1 base from V and 5 bases from J, the junction contained 2 bases not matched to a gene. The CDR3, as DNA: TGTGCCAGCAGCTTAGGGACTAGCGGCCACGAGCAGTACTTC. Residues: CASSLGTSGHEQYF.

In the case of this clone: The sample carries other DNA sequences with the same CDR3. This rearrangement joins TRBV19 to TRBJ1-2; unclear D gene. Trimming took off 4 bases at V and 1 base at J, with 4 bases between the two ends. Germline CDR1 LNHDA, CDR2 SQIVND (reference sequence). The CDR3 covers 12 residues. CDR3 nucleotide sequence: TGTGCCAGTAGTAATCTTAACTATGGCTACACCTTC. The encoded protein is CASSNLNYGYTF.

The CDR3 DNA reads as TGTGCCAGTAGTATAGGATCCCGCGGCTCTGGAAACACCATATATTTT. Translation gives CASSIGSRGSGNTIYF. V usage is TRBV19 and J usage is TRBJ1-3; D is unresolved. CDR1 is LNHDA and CDR2 is SQIVND in the germline V gene (reference sequence). The CDR3 has 16 residues. The V and J ends lost 1 base and 0 bases respectively, with 10 bases between them.

The chain carries TRBV7-7 and TRBJ2-5; 8 bases line up with TRBD1. Germline-derived CDR1 and CDR2 are SSHAT and FNYEAQ (reference sequence). CDR3 size: 15 residues. V trimming: 1 base; J trimming: 5 bases; junction bases outside the gene matches: 6. The CDR3 DNA reads TGTGCCAGCAGCTTAGGGCAGGGGGCGGGGGAGACCCAGTACTTC. Its translation is CASSLGQGAGETQYF.

The chain combines TRBV19 with TRBJ2-2; 9 bases are a match to TRBD1. The CDR3 contains 15 residues. V lost 5 bases, J lost 5 bases, and 6 bases stayed unmatched. From germline, CDR1 is LNHDA and CDR2 SQIVND (reference sequence). DNA of the CDR3: TGTGCCAGTAGTCCACAGGGGGCGCGAACCGGGGAGCTGTTTTTT. It yields the protein CASSPQGARTGELFF.

V and J are TRBV11-2 and TRBJ2-7; D perhaps matches TRBD1 (8 bases). In germline, CDR1 is SGHAT, CDR2 FQNNGV. V was trimmed by 2 bases and J by 3 bases, leaving 23 bases between them. There are 18 residues in the CDR3. The CDR3 reads CASSLRGGGGQGSYEQYF. CDR3 bases: TGTGCCAGCAGCTTAAGGGGGGGAGGAGGACAGGGTAGCTACGAGCAGTACTTC.

The V and J genes are TRBV6-2 or TRBV6-3 and TRBJ1-1; D is perhaps TRBD1 (6 bases). The germline V and J ends were trimmed by 4 bases and 3 bases, with 12 bases remaining between them. Germline CDR1 and CDR2: MNHEY and SVGEGT. The CDR3 consists of 14 residues. The CDR3: CASSLEQGYTEAFF. As DNA, the CDR3 is TGTGCCAGCAGTTTGGAACAGGGCTACACTGAAGCTTTCTTT.

The chain is built from TRBV4-3 and TRBJ1-3; no firm D call. Germline V CDR1 and CDR2: LGHNA, YSLEER. Trimming stripped 0 bases from V and 0 bases from J, with 12 bases between. CDR3 length: 17 residues. In nucleotides, the CDR3 is TGCGCCAGCAGCCAAGATCTTCCCCTTCCCTCTGGAAACACCATATATTTT. It translates to CASSQDLPLPSGNTIYF.

The V gene is TRBV7-6, the J gene TRBJ2-7, with TRBD1 identical over 11 bases. The CDR3 is made up of 15 amino acids. V dropped 5 bases and J dropped 5; count of bases not matched to a gene: 8. Germline assignment: CDR1 SGHVS and CDR2 FNYEAQ. The CDR3 DNA follows: TGTGCCAGCAGCATAGGACAGGGGGCTCACCACGAGCAGTACTTC. The encoded protein is CASSIGQGAHHEQYF.